Sequencing of this T cell receptor beta chain was carried out in a study of control samples from healthy donors and cancer patients. Method: immunoSEQ multiplex PCR; TCRdb's copy keeps in-frame clones and lacks some. The sample comprises about 47,000 clones, under 90% of which are singletons, and roughly a tenth rests with the top ten. Germline V gene sequence: CDR1 KGHDR, CDR2 SFDVKD. With V trimmed by 9 bases and J by 2 bases, 16 bases remained unmatched. The CDR3 is 18 amino acids. The chain links TRBV24-1 to TRBJ1-5; 9 positions agree with TRBD1. The source material was blood. This clonotype originated in a man between 65 and 85 years old in good health. CDR3 loop: CATPWDREELVGNQPQHF. In nucleotides, the CDR3 is TGTGCCACCCCATGGGACAGGGAGGAATTGGTAGGCAATCAGCCCCAGCATTTT.